This T cell receptor (beta chain) was retrieved from a study of shared clonotypes between healthy human individuals. Across the study: Each donor's CD4 naive and CD4 memory cells filled three plates apiece, CD8 naive two, and CD8 memory one.

At the deep level, the assay was run. Using immunoSEQ multiplex PCR, the repertoire was profiled, and TCRdb retains in-frame clones only, with some absent. The profile shows a few million clones, approximately 92% of them singletons. Points from the study as a whole: Naive subsets generally exceeded memory subsets in estimated richness.

This CDR3 spans 12 amino acids. The germline V gene encodes CDR1 SQVTM and CDR2 ANQGSEA. J lost 5 bases, V lost 6 bases, and 6 bases had no gene match. With respect to this clone: Its antigen is unknown.

This sequence joins TRBV29-1 and TRBJ1-1; TRBD1 aligns across 7 bases. Sample: naive CD4+ T cells sorted from blood. Subset: CD45RA+ positively selected. The clonotype comes from a man aged 18 to 30 in good health. The CDR3 DNA sequence: TGCAGCGTCAGTACAGGGGTGACTGAAGCTTTCTTT. This encodes CSVSTGVTEAFF.